These 5 T cell receptor beta chains share one sample of origin, sequenced in a study of T cell responses to AZD1222 COVID-19 vaccine. Sequencing used immunoSEQ multiplex PCR; TCRdb keeps in-frame clones, though not all of them. Seen here are some 80,000 clones, 70% to 90% observed once, and the top ten hold roughly 10%. The sample in question was peripheral blood, obtained 28 days after the second dose of the MenACWY control vaccine. Receptors originate from an adult who received the MenACWY meningococcal vaccine as a control.

The rearrangement uses TRBV20-1 and TRBJ2-5; tentatively, D is TRBD2 (5 bases). Germline lookup yields CDR1 DFQATT and CDR2 SNEGSKA (reference sequence). This CDR3 comprises 14 residues. V gave up 3 bases and J gave up 5 bases, with 16 bases separating them. CDR3 amino acids: CSASNADRGETQYF. The CDR3 bases are TGCAGTGCTAGTAACGCCGACCGAGGGGAGACCCAGTACTTC.

The rearrangement uses TRBV20-1 and TRBJ1-3; D is uncertain. V was cut by 3 bases and J by 2 bases, with 11 bases left in between. Germline V gene lookup returns CDR1 DFQATT and CDR2 SNEGSKA (reference sequence). This CDR3 contains 14 residues. The DNA for the CDR3 is TGCAGTGCTAGTATGGCCACCACTGGAAACACCATATATTTT. Amino acids: CSASMATTGNTIYF.

This clone was detected only once. The rearrangement uses TRBV28 and TRBJ1-4, with 8 bases aligning to TRBD1. The J segment lost 8 bases and the V segment lost 4 bases, leaving 12 bases of the junction unmatched. This CDR3 spans 16 amino acids. The V gene's germline CDR1 is MDHEN and CDR2 SYDVKM. CDR3 amino acids: CASSSPQGARNEKLFF. The DNA of the CDR3 is TGTGCCAGCAGTTCCCCTCAGGGGGCGAGGAACGAAAAACTGTTTTTT. The full variable domain, rest sourced from reference TRBV28 and TRBJ1-4, is DVKVTQSSRYLVKRTGEKVFLECVQDMDHENMFWYRQDPGLGLRLIYFSYDVKMKEKGDIPEGYSVSREKKERFSLILESASTNQTSMYLCASSSPQGARNEKLFFGSGTQLSVL.

This rearrangement joins TRBV7-2 to TRBJ1-2, with TRBD1 as a possible D gene (5 bases). The CDR3 is 16 residues long. The germline V and J ends were trimmed by 1 base and 3 bases, with 15 bases remaining between them. The germline V gene encodes CDR1 SGHTA and CDR2 FQGNSA. Written as DNA, the CDR3 is TGTGCCAGCAGCTTAGTAGGGGCAGGGATACACTATGGCTACACCTTC. This codes for CASSLVGAGIHYGYTF.

The J gene is TRBJ1-1, the V gene TRBV27, with D hard to call. CDR3 length: 13 residues. CDR1 and CDR2 from the germline V gene are MNHEY and SMNVEV (reference sequence). The V end was cut by 4 bases, the J end by 2 bases, with 8 bases between. DNA for the CDR3: TGTGCCAGCAGTTACCGGGTAAACACTGAAGCTTTCTTT. Translating gives CASSYRVNTEAFF.